One sample yielded the 21 T cell receptor beta chains listed below, sequenced in a study of T cell repertoires in cytomegalovirus infection (dated by TCRdb to about 2019). These TCRs are of unknown antigen specificity. TCRdb names Illumina HiSeq 1500 as the instrument used. Through fastp at Q25 and MiXCR, TCRdb rebuilt clones from the public reads, retaining in-frame beta chains. One record per CDR3 amino acid sequence lists the most common genes and DNA. Here the sample has 69,000 or so distinct CDR3 sequences; 25% to 30% occur a single time. Jointly, the top ten make up about 60% of the sample. Reading the label with the study, this specimen's treatment or condition is: in vitro stimulation with specific CMV peptide epitopes to enrich CMV-specific T cells. The source material was CD8+ T cells from cultured PBMCs, sampled from culture after CMV antigen stimulation. The receptors shown here come from a human donor in good health (CMV status not recorded). Some clones in this sample may be carry-over from other donors' samples.

This clonotype was seen a single time. The gene calls are TRBV19 and TRBJ2-7; 8 nucleotides match TRBD2. The CDR3 has 15 residues. With 0 bases clipped from V and 3 bases from J, the junction kept 4 bases outside the gene matches. Germline V gene lookup returns CDR1 LNHDA and CDR2 SQIVND (reference sequence). The CDR3 spells CASSIEAGENYEQYF. The CDR3 region has the DNA TGTGCCAGTAGTATAGAAGCGGGAGAAAACTACGAGCAGTACTTC.

This clonotype was seen at least ten times. V usage is TRBV7-2 and J usage is TRBJ2-7, with no clear D. Per germline, CDR1 SGHTA and CDR2 FQGNSA. V shed 0 bases and J shed 3 bases, with 9 bases lying between them. The CDR3 runs 14 residues. The CDR3 nucleotides are TGTGCCAGCAGCTTAGCGGGCTCCAACTACGAGCAGTACTTC. It codes for CASSLAGSNYEQYF.

This clonotype has just a few counts. The chain carries TRBV20-1 and TRBJ1-6, with D hard to call. Germline CDR1 is DFQATT and CDR2 is SNEGSKA (reference sequence). The CDR3 extends over 16 amino acids. Trimming took off 0 bases at V and 4 bases at J, with 13 bases between the two ends. CDR3 in DNA: TGCAGTGCTAGAGATGCGGCAGCCGGATATAATTCACCCCTCCACTTT. Encoded protein: CSARDAAAGYNSPLHF.

In its sample, this clonotype was seen a few times. The chain uses TRBV12-3 or TRBV12-4 and TRBJ2-5; 10 bases fit TRBD1. V shed 1 base and J 5 bases; nucleotides not matched to a gene: 4. The CDR3 has 15 residues. CDR3 region: CASSLGGQGVETQYF. In DNA form, the CDR3 reads TGTGCCAGCAGTTTAGGAGGACAGGGGGTTGAGACCCAGTACTTC.

This clonotype was detected a few times. The chain has TRBV27 and TRBJ1-2; 12 bases fit TRBD1. The CDR3 runs 16 residues. With 5 bases clipped from V and 4 bases from J, the junction kept 8 bases outside the gene matches. Germline assignment: CDR1 MNHEY and CDR2 SMNVEV (reference sequence). The CDR3 spells CASSPTGTGGAYGYTF. The CDR3 nucleotides read TGTGCCAGCAGTCCGACCGGGACAGGGGGCGCCTATGGCTACACCTTC.

On this clonotype itself: A much larger clone lies one base from this, so it may be a read error. This CDR3 is CSASPGGCGYTF. The CDR3, as DNA: TGCAGTGCTAGCCCAGGGGGCTGTGGCTACACCTTC. The rearrangement joins TRBV20-1 to TRBJ1-2, with 8 bases identical to TRBD1. Germline V lookup: CDR1 DFQATT, CDR2 SNEGSKA (reference sequence). Losses at the gene ends were 3 bases for V and 7 bases for J; bases not matched to a gene: 4. This CDR3 comprises 12 residues.

This clonotype was seen only a few times. The chain uses TRBV27 and TRBJ1-3, with a weak D call TRBD1 (6 bases). The CDR3 has 14 amino acids. The germline V gene encodes CDR1 MNHEY and CDR2 SMNVEV (reference sequence). The V end was cut by 5 bases, the J end by 0 bases, with 8 bases between. CDR3 in DNA: TGTGCCAGCAGTAAGACAGGCTCTGGAAACACCATATATTTT. This translates into CASSKTGSGNTIYF.

This clonotype showed up many times. The V call is TRBV28, the J call TRBJ1-5; D is possibly TRBD1 (6 bases). The V end was cut by 5 bases, the J end by 6 bases, with 20 bases between. Germline loops: CDR1 MDHEN, CDR2 SYDVKM. There are 16 residues in the CDR3. The CDR3 spells CASSKSSGGRGQPQHF. DNA for the CDR3: TGTGCCAGCAGTAAATCCTCCGGGGGCAGGGGTCAGCCCCAGCATTTT.

This chain links TRBV27 with TRBJ2-5, with 7 bases identical to TRBD2. The CDR3 totals 13 residues. The ends lost 1 base at V and 11 bases at J; junction bases unmatched: 7. Per the germline V gene, CDR1 is MNHEY and CDR2 is SMNVEV (reference sequence). The CDR3 loop reads CASSLYGGDRQYF. CDR3 coding DNA: TGTGCCAGCAGTTTATATGGGGGGGACCGTCAGTACTTC.

This clonotype has more than one count but fewer than ten. This chain connects TRBV2 to TRBJ1-5, with TRBD1 as a possible D gene (5 bases). The CDR3 runs to 17 residues. From germline, CDR1 is SNHLY and CDR2 FYNNEI. The V and J ends lost 3 bases and 0 bases respectively, with 15 bases between them. The CDR3 coding sequence is TGTGCCAGCAGTGAGGTGGCAGGGCCCTATAGCAATCAGCCCCAGCATTTT. Protein sequence: CASSEVAGPYSNQPQHF.

This clonotype has a count of ten or more. The genes are TRBV12-3 or TRBV12-4 and TRBJ2-7, with 9 bases aligning to TRBD1. Trimming at V came to 5 bases and at J to 6 bases, leaving 2 bases not matched to a gene. The CDR3 totals 12 residues. This CDR3 reads CASSPTGGEQYF. The CDR3 nucleotides are TGTGCCAGCAGTCCGACAGGGGGCGAGCAGTACTTC.

The chain has TRBV7-3 and TRBJ2-5; a weak D match, TRBD1 (5 bases). Germline V CDR1 and CDR2: SGHTA, FQGTGA. This CDR3 is 15 amino acids long. V was clipped by 1 base and J by 3 bases, with 12 bases between them. DNA for the CDR3: TGTGCCAGCAGCTTAAACCCAGGGTCCGAAGAGACCCAGTACTTC. It yields the protein CASSLNPGSEETQYF.

J is TRBJ1-1 and V is TRBV30, with a weak D call TRBD1 (5 bases). This CDR3 has 14 residues. Germline assignment: CDR1 GTSNPN and CDR2 SVGIG (reference sequence). Trimming left V 2 bases short and J 6 bases short, with 16 bases between. DNA of the CDR3: TGTGCCTGGAGTACCGGGACTGGGGGAGCTGAAGCTTTCTTT. Protein sequence: CAWSTGTGGAEAFF.

The sample holds one count of this clonotype. This chain connects TRBV2 to TRBJ2-1; no clear D. This CDR3 is built from 16 residues. The V gene lost 0 bases and the J gene lost 15 bases, with 24 bases spanning the gap. Germline V gene sequence: CDR1 SNHLY, CDR2 FYNNEI. CDR3 sequence (DNA): TGTGCCAGCAGTGAAGCAGGGTCGGTAACGGCTAGTTTTTTGTTCTTC. Protein product: CASSEAGSVTASFLFF.

Ten or more counts support this clonotype. The J gene is TRBJ1-1, the V gene TRBV4-1, with D unclear. CDR3 size: 15 residues. V was shortened by 1 base and J by 0 bases, with 9 bases between the two germline ends. Germline CDR1 reads MGHRA; CDR2 reads YSYEKL. The CDR3 coding sequence is TGCGCCAGCAGCCAAGGTAGTGGCGTGAACACTGAAGCTTTCTTT. Its protein is CASSQGSGVNTEAFF.

This chain joins TRBV24-1 and TRBJ2-2; tentatively, D is TRBD1 (5 bases). In germline, CDR1 is KGHDR, CDR2 SFDVKD. The ends were cut back, 10 bases at V and 5 bases at J, with 16 bases in the middle. The CDR3 spans 14 residues. CDR3 protein: CATRAPGITGELFF. The CDR3 nucleotides are TGTGCCACTCGGGCCCCAGGGATTACCGGGGAGCTGTTTTTT.

The V and J genes are TRBV4-2 and TRBJ1-2, with D possibly matching TRBD1 (5 bases). V lost 1 base, J lost 3 bases, and 18 bases lay in between. The CDR3 contains 17 residues. Germline loops: CDR1 LGHNA, CDR2 YNFKEQ. The CDR3 nucleotides read TGTGCCAGCAGCCAAGTTACGTTAGGGGATTATGACTATGGCTACACCTTC. It codes for CASSQVTLGDYDYGYTF.

This clonotype was recorded a few times. This chain joins TRBV3-1 and TRBJ1-1; D is possibly TRBD1 (6 bases). The V gene lost 5 bases and the J gene lost 4 bases, with 11 bases spanning the gap. CDR1 and CDR2 (germline): LGHDT, YNNKEL (reference sequence). This CDR3 comprises 13 residues. CDR3 DNA sequence: TGTGCCAGCAGCTACAGGGTAAGCACTGAAGCTTTCTTT. This gives the protein CASSYRVSTEAFF.

Remarks on this clonotype: A read error may account for a junction end that differs from germline. The chain combines TRBV7-6 with TRBJ2-5; TRBD1 matches 7 bases. CDR3 length: 14 residues. Germline V gives CDR1 SGHVS, CDR2 FNYEAQ. The CDR3 DNA reads as TGTGCTAGCAGCTTGAACGACAGGGAAGAGACCCAGTACTTC. The encoded protein is CASSLNDREETQYF.

This clonotype was seen many times. The chain employs TRBV19 and TRBJ2-4; no clear D gene. This CDR3 spans 14 amino acids. V dropped 1 base and J dropped 0 bases, with 4 bases sitting between them. Germline V gene sequence: CDR1 LNHDA, CDR2 SQIVND (reference sequence). Written as DNA, the CDR3 is TGTGCCAGTAGTATAGGGACAGCCAAAAACATTCAGTACTTC. It codes for CASSIGTAKNIQYF.

This chain connects TRBV4-1 to TRBJ1-2, with D hard to call. The length of the CDR3 is 15 residues. V was clipped by 0 bases and J by 1 base, with 9 bases between them. Germline V gene sequence: CDR1 MGHRA, CDR2 YSYEKL. CDR3 sequence: CASSQEEDYNYGYTF. The CDR3 DNA sequence: TGCGCCAGCAGCCAAGAGGAGGATTATAACTATGGCTACACCTTC.